This T cell receptor (beta chain) was observed in a study of T cell responses to AZD1222 COVID-19 vaccine (dated by TCRdb to about 2021). General notes on the study: AZD1222 recipients given second doses at about 4 weeks or at about 12 weeks were pooled, since spike-specific TCR depth and breadth were not found to differ between the two schedules. A total of 233 trial participants underwent TCR sequencing, of whom about 200 had received two doses of AZD1222 and approximately 26 had received two doses of the MenACWY control vaccine. Trial participants were enrolled by age into subgroups of 18-55, 56-69 and 70-plus years, and around 140, 26 and 57 TCR-sequenced participants, respectively, were included in these subgroups.

Results and caveats for the whole study, not just this receptor: The 56-69-year group was small, and its depth increase did not reach significance, likely because of low power. Reportedly, almost half of the unique spike-specific TCRs recognized epitopes lying outside the regions that are mutated in the B.1.351 and B.1.1.7 variants. The vaccine-associated CD4 TCRs covered the entire spike protein, and the dominant responses fell in regions 160-218 and 743-854. No day 14 peak-response samples were available, so repertoires were characterized only after the peak T cell response. After two AZD1222 doses, both the breadth and the depth of spike-specific TCRs were significantly higher than at day 0 and than in MenACWY recipients. Conclusions about previously exposed vaccinees are limited, since just five or six AZD1222 recipients were seropositive for SARS-CoV-2 at baseline. Participants were mostly white British and included more females than males, and it was suggested by the authors that clonal diversity may have been underestimated.

In the germline V gene, CDR1 corresponds to KGHDR and CDR2 to SFDVKD. V and J are trimmed by 0 bases and 8 bases, and the gene matches miss 10 bases of the junction. Taken from cysteine to phenylalanine, the CDR3 has 17 residues. Only the CDR3 region is kept as DNA, spanning 51 bases read in frame from base 1. The CDR3 regions of human TCRbeta chains were subjected to immunosequencing. For the original study's pipeline: Repertoire TCRs were checked for matches against a reference library of SARS-CoV-2-specific TCRs that had been generated using the MIRA antigen-specificity platform. Breadth was defined as the fraction of unique TCRs that were SARS-CoV-2-associated. Depth was defined as the fraction of total T cells that were SARS-CoV-2-associated. Using the MIRA data, each spike-specific TCR was assigned both to the spike region to which the TCR was reactive and to a CD4 or CD8 class. Log10-transformed breadth and depth values were compared by one-way ANOVA with Sidak's multiple comparisons tests. This immuneACCESS table, as held by TCRdb, lists in-frame sequences with V and J called but not all clones. Of the missing ones, under half trace to an unresolved V gene in checked studies; the others have no known cause. The DNA gave D and trimming, while V, J and clone size come from that table. Counted in this sample were under 140,000 clones; 87% of them appeared once. Around 3% of the sample is held by the ten biggest clonotypes.

A word on this clone: Its antigen is unknown. Per-base qualities were not stored, and no clone one base away is much larger.

The time point label, read with the paper, signifies: baseline before first vaccination. Vaccinee samples came from UK trials COV001 and COV002, including a single-blind randomized controlled phase 2/3 trial of AZD1222 (ChAdOx1 nCoV-19) in healthy adults. Trial participant PBMC samples were collected at day 0 and day 28 after the second dose for TCRbeta chain sequencing. The receptor was derived from an adult in good health. The V gene is TRBV24-1 and the J gene is TRBJ2-1, with 9 junctional bases fitting TRBD1. Sequences were derived from peripheral blood, sampled on day 0 of AZD1222 vaccination. The nucleotides read TGTGCCACCAGTGATTTGAGGACGGGACAGGGAGTCTATGAGCAGTTCTTC. Translated, it reads CATSDLRTGQGVYEQFF.